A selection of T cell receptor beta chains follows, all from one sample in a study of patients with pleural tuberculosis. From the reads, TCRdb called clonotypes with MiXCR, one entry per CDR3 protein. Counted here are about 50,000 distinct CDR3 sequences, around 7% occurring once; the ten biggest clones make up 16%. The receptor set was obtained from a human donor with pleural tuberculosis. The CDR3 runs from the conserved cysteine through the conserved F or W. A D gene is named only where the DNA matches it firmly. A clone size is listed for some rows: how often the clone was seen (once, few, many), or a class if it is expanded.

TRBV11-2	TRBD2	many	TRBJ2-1	CASSLFLAGGHEQFF	TGTGCCAGCAGCTTATTCCTAGCGGGAGGGCATGAGCAGTTCTTC
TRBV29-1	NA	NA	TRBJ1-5	CGVAAGVNQPQHF	TGCGGCGTTGCAGCAGGGGTAAATCAGCCCCAGCATTTT
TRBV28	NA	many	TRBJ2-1	CASSIGSGDEQFF	TGTGCCAGCAGTATAGGGTCGGGGGATGAGCAGTTCTTC
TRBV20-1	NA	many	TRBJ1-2	CSASGRRSGYTF	TGCAGTGCTTCAGGGAGACGGAGTGGCTACACCTTC
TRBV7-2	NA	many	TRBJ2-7	CASSLNTEQYF	TGTGCCAGCAGCTTAAATACCGAGCAGTACTTC
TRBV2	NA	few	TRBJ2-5	CASRPRGETQYF	TGTGCCAGCAGACCTAGGGGGGAGACCCAGTACTTC
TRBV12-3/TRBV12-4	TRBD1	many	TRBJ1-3	CASLGQGAPGNTIYF	TGTGCCAGCCTGGGACAGGGGGCTCCTGGAAACACCATATATTTT
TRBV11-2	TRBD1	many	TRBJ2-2	CASSSGTGNTGELFF	TGTGCCAGCAGCTCCGGGACAGGGAACACCGGGGAGCTGTTTTTT
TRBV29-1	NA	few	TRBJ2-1	CSVEYGWGGRNEQFF	TGCAGCGTTGAATACGGCTGGGGCGGTAGGAATGAGCAGTTCTTC
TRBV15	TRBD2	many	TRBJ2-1	CATRTSGYNEQFF	TGTGCCACCCGGACTAGCGGATACAATGAGCAGTTCTTC
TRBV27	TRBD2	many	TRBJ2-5	CASKSLAGKETQYF	TGTGCCAGCAAATCACTAGCGGGAAAAGAGACCCAGTACTTC
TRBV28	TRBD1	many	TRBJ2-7	CASLPGGSYEQYF	TGTGCCAGCCTCCCAGGGGGCTCCTACGAGCAGTACTTC
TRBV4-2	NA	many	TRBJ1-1	CASSPGLNTEAFF	TGTGCCAGCAGTCCCGGATTGAACACTGAAGCTTTCTTT
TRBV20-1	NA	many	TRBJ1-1	CSAVLNTEAFF	TGCAGTGCTGTGCTGAACACTGAAGCTTTCTTT
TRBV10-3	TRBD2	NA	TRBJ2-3	CAISNSSGNTDTQYF	TGTGCCATCAGTAACTCCAGCGGGAACACAGATACGCAGTATTTT
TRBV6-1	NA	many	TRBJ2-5	CASSEGSAGQETQYF	TGTGCCAGCAGTGAAGGATCGGCAGGCCAAGAGACCCAGTACTTC
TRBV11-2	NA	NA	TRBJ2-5	CASSLEGAGQETQYF	TGTGCCAGCAGCTTAGAGGGGGCAGGGCAAGAGACCCAGTACTTC
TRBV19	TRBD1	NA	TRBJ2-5	CASRTGIGETQYF	TGTGCCAGTAGGACAGGGATTGGCGAGACCCAGTACTTC
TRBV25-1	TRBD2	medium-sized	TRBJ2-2	CASGGLAFSTGELFF	TGTGCCAGCGGTGGACTAGCGTTTAGCACCGGGGAGCTGTTTTTT
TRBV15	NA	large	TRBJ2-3	CATSREQSTDTQYF	TGTGCCACCAGCAGAGAACAGAGCACAGATACGCAGTATTTT
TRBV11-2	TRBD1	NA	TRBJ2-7	CASSTSGTARYEQYF	TGTGCCAGCAGCACCTCCGGGACAGCGAGATACGAGCAGTACTTC
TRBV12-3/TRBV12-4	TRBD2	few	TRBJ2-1	CASNPLAGGYNEQFF	TGTGCCAGCAACCCCTTAGCGGGAGGCTACAATGAGCAGTTCTTC
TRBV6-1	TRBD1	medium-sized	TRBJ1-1	CASSPRGLDTEAFF	TGTGCCAGCAGTCCCAGGGGGCTGGACACTGAAGCTTTCTTT
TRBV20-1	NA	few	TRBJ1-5	CSASRDTNSNQPQHF	TGCAGTGCTAGCAGGGACACCAATAGCAATCAGCCCCAGCATTTT
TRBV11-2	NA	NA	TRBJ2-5	CASSPNAKGQETQYF	TGTGCCAGCAGCCCAAACGCCAAAGGGCAAGAGACCCAGTACTTC
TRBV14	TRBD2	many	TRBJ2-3	CASSQRAGGGKDTQYF	TGTGCCAGCAGCCAACGCGCGGGAGGAGGTAAAGATACGCAGTATTTT
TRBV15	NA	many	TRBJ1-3	CATSRDAAGAGNTIYF	TGTGCCACCAGCAGAGATGCGGCGGGGGCTGGAAACACCATATATTTT
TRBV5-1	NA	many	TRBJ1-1	CASSFMGREAFF	TGCGCCAGCAGCTTTATGGGTCGGGAAGCTTTCTTT
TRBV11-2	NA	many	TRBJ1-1	CASSDKGSTEAFF	TGTGCCAGCAGCGATAAAGGGTCGACTGAAGCTTTCTTT
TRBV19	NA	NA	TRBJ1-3	CASMGSLSGNTIYF	TGTGCCAGTATGGGTTCCCTATCTGGAAACACCATATATTTT
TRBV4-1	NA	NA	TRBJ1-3	CASSQDWAAGNTIYF	TGCGCCAGCAGCCAAGATTGGGCGGCTGGAAACACCATATATTTT
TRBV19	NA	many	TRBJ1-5	CASSFQGQPQHF	TGTGCCAGTAGTTTCCAGGGGCAGCCCCAGCATTTT
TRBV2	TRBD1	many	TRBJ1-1	CASRGTGWNTEAFF	TGTGCCAGCAGGGGGACAGGGTGGAACACTGAAGCTTTCTTT
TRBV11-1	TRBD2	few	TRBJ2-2	CASSSSGPNTGELFF	TGTGCCAGCAGCTCTAGCGGGCCTAACACCGGGGAGCTGTTTTTT
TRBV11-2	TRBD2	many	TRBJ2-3	CASSQTSGTDTQYF	TGTGCCAGCAGCCAGACTAGCGGCACAGATACGCAGTATTTT
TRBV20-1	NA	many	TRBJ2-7	CSARAGDSDSYEQYF	TGCAGTGCTAGAGCGGGGGACAGCGACTCCTACGAGCAGTACTTC
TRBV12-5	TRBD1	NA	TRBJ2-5	CASNRGSFETQYF	TGTGCTAGTAACAGGGGATCATTCGAGACCCAGTACTTC
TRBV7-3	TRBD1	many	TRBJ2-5	CASSLMSGGQETQYF	TGTGCCAGCAGCTTAATGTCAGGGGGACAAGAGACCCAGTACTTC
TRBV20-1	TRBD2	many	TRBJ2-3	CSASSGRASDTQYF	TGCAGTGCGAGTAGCGGGAGGGCCTCAGATACGCAGTATTTT
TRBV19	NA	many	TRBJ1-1	CAIKTGSGTEAFF	TGTGCCATTAAGACGGGATCTGGGACTGAAGCTTTCTTT
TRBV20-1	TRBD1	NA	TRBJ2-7	CSAREQGAYEQYF	TGCAGTGCTAGAGAACAGGGGGCCTACGAGCAGTACTTC